Each of the 23 T cell receptor beta chains below was sequenced from the same sample in a study of beta chain features in type 1 diabetes. Sequencing targeted expressed TCRB transcripts, as all isolated RNA had been reverse transcribed. Clones were sequenced by immunoSEQ multiplex PCR, and TCRdb holds only the in-frame ones, with some missing. The repertoire holds hundreds of thousands of clones, with roughly 8% as singletons. The material sequenced was central memory CD4+ T cells from blood. All receptors derive from a woman in her late teens or twenties in good health.

This clone was found a few times. The DNA for the CDR3 is TGTGCCAGCAGCAGATCGGGTCAGCCCCAGCATTTT. This translates into CASSRSGQPQHF. The chain recombines TRBV21-1 with TRBJ1-5. TRBV21-1 is marked as a pseudogene. The CDR3 runs 12 residues.

V is TRBV28 and J is TRBJ2-1; D gene unclear. CDR3 length equals 13 residues. V was shortened by 5 bases and J by 5 bases, with 10 bases between the two germline ends. Germline V gene lookup returns CDR1 MDHEN and CDR2 SYDVKM. CDR3 loop: CASSRGFHNEQFF. CDR3 DNA: TGTGCCAGCAGTCGTGGGTTTCACAATGAGCAGTTCTTC.

This clone was seen only a few times. This chain connects TRBV7-8 to TRBJ2-5; D might be TRBD2 (5 bases). The germline V and J ends were trimmed by 3 bases and 2 bases, with 10 bases remaining between them. Germline CDR1 and CDR2: SGHVS and FQNEAQ. CDR3 size: 14 residues. DNA of the CDR3: TGTGCCAGCAGCTTTTCGGAGGTACAAGAGACCCAGTACTTC. It encodes CASSFSEVQETQYF.

The rearrangement joins TRBV5-1 to TRBJ2-2; the D gene is possibly TRBD2 (6 bases). CDR3 length equals 15 residues. Trimming took off 1 base at V and 6 bases at J, with 13 bases between the two ends. The germline gives CDR1 SGHRS, CDR2 YFSETQ. CDR3 sequence (DNA): TGCGCCAGCAGCTTGTCACTAGCTTCTTCCGGGGAGCTGTTTTTT. Translation gives CASSLSLASSGELFF.

This clone was detected only a few times. V usage is TRBV18 and J usage is TRBJ2-7; 8 bases are shared with TRBD1. V shed 4 bases, J shed 4 bases, and the junction held 12 bases outside the gene matches. This CDR3 is built from 16 residues. Germline V gene data show CDR1 as KGHSH and CDR2 as LQKENI. The CDR3 DNA reads TGTGCCAGCTCACAAGGACAGGGTACTGCCCCTTACGAGCAGTACTTC. Protein product: CASSQGQGTAPYEQYF.

The V call is TRBV28, the J call TRBJ2-1; D possibly corresponds to TRBD2 (5 bases). Germline CDR1 and CDR2: MDHEN and SYDVKM. The CDR3 covers 16 residues. The V end lost 2 bases, the J end lost 0 bases, and 11 bases lay between the germline ends. CDR3 DNA: TGTGCCAGCAGTTTAGCGGGCCGGAGCTCCTACAATGAGCAGTTCTTC. Its protein is CASSLAGRSSYNEQFF.

The chain has TRBV21-1 and TRBJ2-7; TRBD1 is taken as the D call from the table, unchecked against the DNA. TRBV21-1 represents a pseudogene. The CDR3 extends over 16 amino acids. In DNA form, the CDR3 reads TGTGCCAGCAGCCATACGGACAGCAAACCCCTCGACGAGCAGTACTTC. This gives the protein CASSHTDSKPLDEQYF.

This chain connects TRBV6-5 to TRBJ1-5; TRBD1 might be the D (5 bases). The germline CDR1 and CDR2 sequences are MNHEY and SVGAGI. The CDR3 extends over 15 amino acids. With 0 bases removed from V and 7 bases from J, the gap between germline ends came to 13 bases. CDR3 DNA sequence: TGTGCCAGCAGTTACTCTAGCCGGGGCGTCCAGCCCCAGCATTTT. As protein: CASSYSSRGVQPQHF.

Comment on this clone: The same CDR3 also results from other DNA sequences found in this sample. The V call is TRBV9, the J call TRBJ1-2, with D possibly being TRBD1 (5 bases). The ends were cut back, 0 bases at V and 2 bases at J, with 11 bases in the middle. The V gene's germline CDR1 is SGDLS and CDR2 YYNGEE. The CDR3 has 15 amino acids. The CDR3 is CASSVGLGTNYGYTF. CDR3 DNA sequence: TGTGCCAGCAGCGTAGGACTGGGGACCAACTATGGCTACACCTTC.

V gene TRBV7-9 combines with J gene TRBJ2-5; D is uncertain. This CDR3 is built from 13 residues. Germline CDR1 is SEHNR and CDR2 is FQNEAQ (reference sequence). Trimming stripped 2 bases from V and 3 bases from J, with 7 bases between. The DNA for the CDR3 is TGTGCCAGCAGCTTATTGCTCGAAGAGACCCAGTACTTC. Translating gives CASSLLLEETQYF.

V is TRBV10-3 and J is TRBJ2-3; perhaps TRBD2 as D (6 bases). CDR3 length: 12 amino acids. Germline V gene sequence: CDR1 ENHRY, CDR2 SYGVKD. V was clipped by 6 bases and J by 8 bases, with 12 bases between them. The CDR3 protein is CAISIKEGTQYF. The CDR3 DNA is TGTGCCATCAGCATAAAGGAGGGTACGCAGTATTTT.

This sequence joins TRBV27 and TRBJ1-1; TRBD1 matches 7 bases. V lost 4 bases to trimming and J lost 3 bases; unmatched junction nucleotides: 14. The CDR3 runs 17 residues. Germline V gene data show CDR1 as MNHEY and CDR2 as SMNVEV (reference sequence). The CDR3 reads CASSCRDSPMRYTEAFF. The CDR3 DNA reads as TGTGCCAGCAGTTGCCGGGACAGCCCTATGAGGTACACTGAAGCTTTCTTT.

This clone was detected a few times. The gene calls are TRBV27 and TRBJ2-7; D may match TRBD1 or TRBD2 (6 bases each). The CDR3 loop spans 14 amino acids. Per the germline V gene, CDR1 is MNHEY and CDR2 is SMNVEV (reference sequence). V gave up 6 bases and J gave up 5 bases, with 17 bases separating them. This chain's CDR3 is CASSLGGSKHEQYF. In DNA form, the CDR3 reads TGTGCCAGCAGCCTAGGGGGGTCTAAGCACGAGCAGTACTTC.

Only a few counts were recorded for this clone. Just one base apart from a much larger clone, this may be a read error. CDR3 in amino acids: CASSPTSGRAVEQFF. The CDR3 DNA reads as TGTGCCAGCAGCCCAACTAGCGGGAGGGCCGTTGAGCAGTTCTTC. The genes are TRBV11-2 and TRBJ2-1; 13 nucleotides align to TRBD2. V shed 5 bases and J 9 bases; nucleotides not matched to a gene: 7. The CDR3 spans 15 residues. Germline V CDR1 and CDR2: SGHAT, FQNNGV.

This chain connects TRBV5-1 to TRBJ2-5; D is undetermined. V gave up 1 base and J gave up 4 bases, with 5 bases separating them. The CDR3 covers 12 residues. Looked up from germline, CDR1 is SGHRS and CDR2 is YFSETQ. The CDR3 protein is CASSLYRETQYF. The CDR3 coding sequence is TGCGCCAGCAGCTTGTACAGAGAGACCCAGTACTTC. Full variable domain (missing parts from reference TRBV5-1 and TRBJ2-5): KAGVTQTPRYLIKTRGQQVTLSCSPISGHRSVSWYQQTPGQGLQFLFEYFSETQRNKGNFPGRFSGRQFSNSRSEMNVSTLELGDSALYLCASSLYRETQYFGPGTRLLVL.

This chain connects TRBV7-8 to TRBJ2-1; D not resolved. The ends were cut back, 0 bases at V and 5 bases at J, with 11 bases in the middle. The CDR3 contains 15 residues. The germline gives CDR1 SGHVS, CDR2 FQNEAQ. In DNA form, the CDR3 reads TGTGCCAGCAGCTTAGCGCTTGGGCAGAACAATGAGCAGTTCTTC. It specifies CASSLALGQNNEQFF.

This clone was observed a few times. J is TRBJ2-3 and V is TRBV7-3; TRBD2 might be the D (6 bases). CDR3 size: 14 residues. The V end was cut by 5 bases, the J end by 3 bases, with 12 bases between. CDR1 and CDR2 from the germline V gene are SGHTA and FQGTGA. CDR3 region: CASSVGGRTDTQYF. CDR3 nucleotides: TGTGCCAGCAGCGTCGGGGGTCGGACAGATACGCAGTATTTT. Complete variable domain (other parts from reference TRBV7-3 and TRBJ2-3): GAGVSQTPSNKVTEKGKYVELRCDPISGHTALYWYRQSLGQGPEFLIYFQGTGAADDSGLPNDRFFAVRPEGSVSTLKIQRTERGDSAVYLCASSVGGRTDTQYFGPGTRLTVL.

The CDR3 region has the DNA TGTGCCAGCAGGTTGGGGCGGGAGGCCTACAATGAGCAGTTCTTC. It yields the protein CASRLGREAYNEQFF. V is TRBV6-5 and J is TRBJ2-1, with 8 bases identical to TRBD2. V shed 6 bases, J shed 2 bases, and the junction held 6 bases outside the gene matches. CDR1 is MNHEY and CDR2 is SVGAGI in the germline V gene. CDR3 length equals 15 residues.

This clone was detected a few times. Other DNA sequences in this sample translate to the same CDR3. V and J are TRBV7-3 and TRBJ1-1; unclear D gene. V dropped 0 bases and J dropped 1 base, with 3 bases sitting between them. The germline gives CDR1 SGHTA, CDR2 FQGTGA. The CDR3 is 13 residues long. This CDR3 reads CASSLTPNTEAFF. The DNA for the CDR3 is TGTGCCAGCAGCTTAACCCCGAACACTGAAGCTTTCTTT. Supplemented by reference TRBV7-3 and TRBJ1-1, the full variable domain reads GAGVSQTPSNKVTEKGKYVELRCDPISGHTALYWYRQSLGQGPEFLIYFQGTGAADDSGLPNDRFFAVRPEGSVSTLKIQRTERGDSAVYLCASSLTPNTEAFFGQGTRLTVV.

This clone came up many times. This chain joins TRBV7-2 and TRBJ2-1; D perhaps matches TRBD2 (5 bases). The germline gives CDR1 SGHTA, CDR2 FQGNSA. The CDR3 runs to 16 residues. V gave up 3 bases and J gave up 5 bases, with 17 bases separating them. The CDR3 here is CASSLVFSAYNNEQFF. The CDR3 DNA reads TGTGCCAGCAGCTTGGTTTTTAGCGCGTATAACAATGAGCAGTTCTTC.

V usage is TRBV7-3 and J usage is TRBJ1-1; 10 bases align to TRBD1. Per germline, CDR1 SGHTA and CDR2 FQGTGA. J lost 4 bases, V lost 5 bases, and 4 bases had no gene match. This CDR3 region has 14 residues. The CDR3 region has the DNA TGTGCCAGCAGCCGGGGACAGGGGAGCACTGAAGCTTTCTTT. Its protein is CASSRGQGSTEAFF.

The chain has TRBV29-1 and TRBJ1-4; D remains unclear. The CDR3 extends over 13 amino acids. Germline V gene data show CDR1 as SQVTM and CDR2 as ANQGSEA. V was clipped by 7 bases and J by 7 bases, with 16 bases between them. DNA for the CDR3: TGCAGCGCCGGAGAAAGTGAAGGTGAAAAACTGTTTTTT. Protein product: CSAGESEGEKLFF.

A few counts support this clone. DNA for the CDR3: TGTGCCAGCAGCAAACTAGCGGGAGCGAACACCGGGGAGCTGTTTTTT. Amino acid sequence: CASSKLAGANTGELFF. J is TRBJ2-2 and V is TRBV7-2, with TRBD2 matching over 11 bases. The ends lost 5 bases at V and 0 bases at J; junction bases unmatched: 2. The CDR3 extends over 16 amino acids. Germline CDR1 is SGHTA and CDR2 is FQGNSA.